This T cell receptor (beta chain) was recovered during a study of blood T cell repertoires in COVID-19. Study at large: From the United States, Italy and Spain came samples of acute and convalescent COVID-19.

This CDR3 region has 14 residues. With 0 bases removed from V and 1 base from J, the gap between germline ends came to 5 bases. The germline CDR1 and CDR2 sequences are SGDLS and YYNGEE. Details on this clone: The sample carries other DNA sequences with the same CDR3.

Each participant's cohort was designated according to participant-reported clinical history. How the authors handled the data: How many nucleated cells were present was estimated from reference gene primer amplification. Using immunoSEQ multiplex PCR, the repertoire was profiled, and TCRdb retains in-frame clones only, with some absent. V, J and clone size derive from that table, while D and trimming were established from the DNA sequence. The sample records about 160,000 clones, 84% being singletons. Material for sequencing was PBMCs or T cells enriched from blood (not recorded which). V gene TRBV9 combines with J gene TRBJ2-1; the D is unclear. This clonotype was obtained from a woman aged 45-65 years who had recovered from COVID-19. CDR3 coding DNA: TGTGCCAGCAGCGTAGGGAGTTCCTACAATGAGCAGTTCTTC. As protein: CASSVGSSYNEQFF.